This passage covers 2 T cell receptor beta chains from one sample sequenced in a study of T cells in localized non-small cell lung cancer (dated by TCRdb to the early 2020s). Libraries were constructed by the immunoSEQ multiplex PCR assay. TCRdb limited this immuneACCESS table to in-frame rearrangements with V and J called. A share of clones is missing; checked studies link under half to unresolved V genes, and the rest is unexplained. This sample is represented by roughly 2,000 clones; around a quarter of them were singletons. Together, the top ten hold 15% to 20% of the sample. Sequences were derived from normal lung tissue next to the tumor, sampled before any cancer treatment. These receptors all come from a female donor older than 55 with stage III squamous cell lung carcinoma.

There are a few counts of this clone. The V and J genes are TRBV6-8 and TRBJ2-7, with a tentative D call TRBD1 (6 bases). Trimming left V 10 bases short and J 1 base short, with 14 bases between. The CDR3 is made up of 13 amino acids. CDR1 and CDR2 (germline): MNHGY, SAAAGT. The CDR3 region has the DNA TGTGCCATAGCGCCGGACAGTTCCTACGAGCAGTACTTC. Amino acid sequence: CAIAPDSSYEQYF.

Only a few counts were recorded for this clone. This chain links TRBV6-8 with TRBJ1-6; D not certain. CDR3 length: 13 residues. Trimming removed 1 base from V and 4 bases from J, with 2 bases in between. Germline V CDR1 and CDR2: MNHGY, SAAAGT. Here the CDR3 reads CASSYLYNSPLHF. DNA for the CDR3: TGTGCCAGCAGTTACTTGTATAATTCACCCCTCCACTTT.